This entry concerns a single TCR beta chain. The antigen remains unidentified. The junction and the germline gene differ at one end; a read error may be behind it. Germline loops: CDR1 SQVTM, CDR2 ANQGSEA. CDR3 size: 13 residues. The data are from a study of post-analysis software for immune sequencing data. Across the whole study: As for disease course, relapsing-remitting, secondary progressive and progressive-relapsing multiple sclerosis were all included. Study outcomes and limitations: Analysis by F measure revealed that same-batch samples clustered strongly together. Five or six TRBV segments, TRBV5-6, TRBV5-1 and TRBV20-1 among them, were found more frequent in patients than controls. Compared with controls, patients showed significantly lower normalized Chao1 diversity.

Libraries were made from TCR beta cDNA, and they carried unique molecular identifiers. One entry per CDR3 protein, called by TCRdb with MiXCR from the PCR reads. Among about 460,000 distinct CDR3 sequences, less than 45% were seen once, and the ten largest hold around an eighth. The genes are TRBV29-1 and TRBJ2-5; D is unresolved. The clonotype was recovered from a girl between 10 and 17 years old with multiple sclerosis. Input material: blood. The CDR3 here is CSGRISGQVTQYF. DNA for the CDR3: TGCAGCGGTAGAATTTCCGGCCAAGTGACCCAGTACTTC.